This T cell receptor beta chain derives from a study of shared clonotypes between healthy human individuals. Notes on the study in general: The sampled material consisted only of blood, and tissue repertoires are likely to differ.

As for this clone: Its specificity is unknown.

Profiled with immunoSEQ multiplex PCR; TCRdb holds only in-frame clones, not every one. The table lists fewer than 3 million clones, 85% to 95% of them singletons. CDR3 length: 12 residues. The V end was cut by 4 bases, the J end by 11 bases, with 15 bases between. Germline V gene data show CDR1 as SGHKS and CDR2 as YYEKEE (reference sequence). The chain employs TRBV5-5 and TRBJ1-1; D gene uncertain. The sequenced material came from naive CD4+ T cells from PBMCs. Sample subset: CD45RA+ positively selected. This clonotype originated in a man aged 18 to 29 in good health. Some clones in this sample may be carry-over from other donors' samples. The CDR3 sequence: CASSPGGSGAFF. DNA for the CDR3: TGTGCCAGCAGCCCGGGAGGGAGCGGGGCTTTCTTT. The complete variable domain, with remaining parts taken from reference TRBV5-5 and TRBJ1-1, reads DAGVTQSPTHLIKTRGQQVTLRCSPISGHKSVSWYQQVLGQGPQFIFQYYEKEERGRGNFPDRFSARQFPNYSSELNVNALLLGDSALYLCASSPGGSGAFFGQGTRLTVV.